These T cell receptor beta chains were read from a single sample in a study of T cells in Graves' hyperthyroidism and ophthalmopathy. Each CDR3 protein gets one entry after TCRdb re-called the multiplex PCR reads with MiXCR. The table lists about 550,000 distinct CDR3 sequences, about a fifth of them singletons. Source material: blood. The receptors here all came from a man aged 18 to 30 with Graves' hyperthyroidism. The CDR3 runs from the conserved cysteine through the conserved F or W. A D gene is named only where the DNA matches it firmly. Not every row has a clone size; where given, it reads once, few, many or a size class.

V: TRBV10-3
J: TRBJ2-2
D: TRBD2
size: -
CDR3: CATRAGAGTGELFF
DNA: TGTGCCACAAGAGCAGGAGCGGGGACCGGGGAGCTGTTTTTT

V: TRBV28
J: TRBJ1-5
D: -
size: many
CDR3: CASSPPGGLGNQPQHF
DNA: TGTGCCAGCAGTCCGCCCGGGGGGCTGGGCAATCAGCCCCAGCATTTT

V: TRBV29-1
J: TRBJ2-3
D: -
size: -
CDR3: CSVDGPHFQALYF
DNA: TGCAGCGTTGACGGGCCACACTTCCAGGCTCTGTATTTT

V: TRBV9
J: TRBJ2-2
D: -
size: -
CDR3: CASTRLTTGELFF
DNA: TGTGCCAGCACCAGACTGACCACCGGGGAGCTGTTTTTT

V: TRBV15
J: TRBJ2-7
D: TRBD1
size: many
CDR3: CATSEGQGLYEQYF
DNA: TGTGCCACCAGCGAGGGACAGGGATTGTACGAGCAGTACTTC

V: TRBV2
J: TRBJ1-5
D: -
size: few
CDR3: CSSSVGHQPQHF
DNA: TGTTCCAGCAGTGTGGGACATCAGCCCCAGCATTTT

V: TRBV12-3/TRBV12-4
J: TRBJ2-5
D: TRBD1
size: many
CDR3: CASSLTGGETQYF
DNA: TGTGCCAGCAGCCTAACAGGGGGGGAGACCCAGTACTTC

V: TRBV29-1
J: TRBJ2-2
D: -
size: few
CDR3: CSVLQGGGELFF
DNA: TGCAGCGTCTTACAGGGCGGCGGGGAGCTGTTTTTT

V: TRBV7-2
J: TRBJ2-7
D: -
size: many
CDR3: CASSKLTGSGQYF
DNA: TGTGCCAGCAGCAAACTGACAGGTAGCGGGCAGTACTTC

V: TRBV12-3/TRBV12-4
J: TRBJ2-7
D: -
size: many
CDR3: CASSSNWDKGYEQYF
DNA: TGTGCCAGCAGTTCCAATTGGGACAAGGGATACGAGCAGTACTTC

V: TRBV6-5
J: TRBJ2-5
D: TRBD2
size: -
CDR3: CASSYAGAGGETQYF
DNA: TGTGCCAGCAGTTACGCGGGGGCGGGAGGAGAGACCCAGTACTTC

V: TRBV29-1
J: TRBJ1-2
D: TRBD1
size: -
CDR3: CSVRDRGHDGYTF
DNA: TGCAGCGTTCGGGACAGGGGTCATGATGGCTACACCTTC

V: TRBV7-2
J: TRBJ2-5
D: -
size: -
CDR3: CASSLDRWTQETQYF
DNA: TGTGCCAGCAGCTTAGATCGTTGGACCCAAGAGACCCAGTACTTC

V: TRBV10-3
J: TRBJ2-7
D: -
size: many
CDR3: CAILPGPGTHEQYF
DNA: TGTGCCATTCTCCCGGGACCAGGGACCCACGAGCAGTACTTC

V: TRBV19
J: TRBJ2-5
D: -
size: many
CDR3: CASSPGTRGTQYF
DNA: TGTGCCAGTAGCCCCGGGACCCGAGGGACCCAGTACTTC

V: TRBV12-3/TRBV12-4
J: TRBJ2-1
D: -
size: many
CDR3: CASSFPTANNEQFF
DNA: TGTGCCAGCAGTTTCCCGACTGCGAACAATGAGCAGTTCTTC

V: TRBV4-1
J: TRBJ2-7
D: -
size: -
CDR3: CASSQDGRRVAEQYF
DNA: TGCGCCAGCAGCCAAGACGGCCGCAGGGTTGCCGAGCAGTACTTC

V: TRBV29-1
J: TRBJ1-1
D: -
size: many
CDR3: CSEDRRTEAFF
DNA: TGCAGCGAAGACCGAAGGACTGAAGCTTTCTTT

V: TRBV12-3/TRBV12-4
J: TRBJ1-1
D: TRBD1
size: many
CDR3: CASRGTGEDTEAFF
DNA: TGTGCCAGCAGGGGGACAGGGGAGGACACTGAAGCTTTCTTT

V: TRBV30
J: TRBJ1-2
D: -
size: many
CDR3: CAWNLDGEMVNDGYTF
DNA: TGTGCCTGGAACCTTGACGGGGAGATGGTTAATGATGGCTACACCTTC

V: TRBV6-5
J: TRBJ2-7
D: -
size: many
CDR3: CASSYGQGRNEQYF
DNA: TGTGCCAGCAGTTACGGTCAGGGAAGGAACGAGCAGTACTTC

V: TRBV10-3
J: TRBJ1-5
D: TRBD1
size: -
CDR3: CAISGQASNQPQHF
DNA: TGTGCCATCAGCGGACAGGCAAGCAATCAGCCCCAGCATTTT

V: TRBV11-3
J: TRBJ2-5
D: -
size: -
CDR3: CASRAPGTPGRETQYF
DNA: TGTGCCAGCAGAGCTCCCGGGACCCCAGGGAGAGAGACCCAGTACTTC

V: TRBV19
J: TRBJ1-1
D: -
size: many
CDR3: CASSPNPGSTEAFF
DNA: TGTGCCAGTAGTCCAAACCCAGGGTCCACTGAAGCTTTCTTT

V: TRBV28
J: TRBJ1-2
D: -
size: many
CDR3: CASGSGDYGYTF
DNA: TGTGCCAGCGGATCAGGCGACTATGGCTACACCTTC

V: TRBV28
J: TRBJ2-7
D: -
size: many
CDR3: CASSLADATYEQYF
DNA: TGTGCCAGCAGTTTGGCCGACGCTACCTACGAGCAGTACTTC

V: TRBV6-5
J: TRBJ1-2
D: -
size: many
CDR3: CASTRNSAFSYGYTF
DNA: TGTGCCAGCACCAGGAATTCGGCGTTCTCCTATGGCTACACCTTC

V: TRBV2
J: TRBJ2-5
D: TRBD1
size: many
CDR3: CASSWDRGLETQYF
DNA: TGTGCCAGCAGCTGGGACAGGGGGCTGGAGACCCAGTACTTC

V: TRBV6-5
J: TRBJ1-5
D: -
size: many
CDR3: CASSYIYQPQHF
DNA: TGTGCCAGCAGTTACATCTATCAGCCCCAGCATTTT

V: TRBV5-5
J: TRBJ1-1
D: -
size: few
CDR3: CASSLDDTNTEAFF
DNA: TGTGCCAGCAGCTTGGATGACACTAACACTGAAGCTTTCTTT

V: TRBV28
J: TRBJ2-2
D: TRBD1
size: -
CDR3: CASSLSDRDRTGELFF
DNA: TGTGCCAGCAGTTTAAGCGACAGGGATAGAACCGGGGAGCTGTTTTTT

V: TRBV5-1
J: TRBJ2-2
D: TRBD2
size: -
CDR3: CASSVGRGSSAGELFF
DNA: TGCGCCAGCAGCGTCGGGCGGGGGAGTTCCGCCGGGGAGCTGTTTTTT

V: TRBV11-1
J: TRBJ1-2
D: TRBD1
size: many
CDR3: CASSMDRAGDGYTF
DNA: TGTGCCAGCAGCATGGACAGGGCCGGTGACGGCTACACCTTC

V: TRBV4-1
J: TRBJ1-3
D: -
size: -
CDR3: CASSSAPDTGSGNTIYF
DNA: TGCGCCAGCAGCTCGGCCCCAGACACGGGCTCTGGAAACACCATATATTTT

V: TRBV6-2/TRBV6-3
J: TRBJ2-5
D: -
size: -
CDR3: CASSNNPFGETQYF
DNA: TGTGCCAGTAGCAATAACCCTTTTGGTGAGACCCAGTACTTC

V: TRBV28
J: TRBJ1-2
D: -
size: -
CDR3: CASSLGFGGYTF
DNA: TGTGCCAGCAGTTTAGGCTTCGGTGGCTACACCTTC

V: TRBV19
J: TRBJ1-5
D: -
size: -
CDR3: CASSIFTNQPQHF
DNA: TGTGCCAGTAGTATTTTTACCAATCAGCCCCAGCATTTT

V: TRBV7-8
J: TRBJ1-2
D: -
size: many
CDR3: CASSSRGGAYGYTF
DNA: TGTGCCAGCAGCTCAAGGGGGGGAGCCTATGGCTACACCTTC

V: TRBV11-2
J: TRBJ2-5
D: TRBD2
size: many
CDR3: CASSPGGASGAQETQYF
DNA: TGTGCCAGCAGCCCGGGGGGGGCTAGCGGCGCCCAAGAGACCCAGTACTTC

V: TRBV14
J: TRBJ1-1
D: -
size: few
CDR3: CASSSKGNGGKAFF
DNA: TGTGCCAGCAGCTCAAAGGGAAATGGGGGAAAAGCTTTCTTT